Shown below are 24 T cell receptor beta chains from a single sample sequenced in a study of T-cell memory formation after mild COVID-19. TCRdb re-derived calls from the 5' RACE reads in MiXCR, one entry per CDR3 protein. The sample contains 250,000 to 300,000 distinct CDR3 sequences, around 15% of which appear only once. The sequenced material came from PBMCs or a T cell subset sorted from them (not recorded which). Receptors were obtained from a man aged 18 to 35 who had mild COVID-19 (a few samples of this study predate the infection). Cell type and time point are not known.

The chain is built from TRBV7-2 and TRBJ1-3; D gene ambiguous. V dropped 5 bases and J dropped 0 bases, with 11 bases sitting between them. The germline gives CDR1 SGHTA, CDR2 FQGNSA. The CDR3 covers 15 residues. In nucleotides, the CDR3 is TGTGCCAGCAGCGGCAACCGGCTCTCTGGAAACACCATATATTTT. It encodes CASSGNRLSGNTIYF. Supplemented by reference TRBV7-2 and TRBJ1-3, the full variable domain reads GAGVSQSPSNKVTEKGKDVELRCDPISGHTALYWYRQSLGQGLEFLIYFQGNSAPDKSGLPSDRFSAERTGGSVSTLTIQRTQQEDSAVYLCASSGNRLSGNTIYFGEGSWLTVV.

This clonotype came up a few times. This chain connects TRBV6-2 or TRBV6-3 to TRBJ2-2; 11 bases align to TRBD1. Germline CDR1 is MNHEY and CDR2 is SVGEGT. The CDR3 contains 15 residues. Trimming removed 6 bases from V and 3 bases from J; junction bases left unmatched: 3. CDR3 loop: CASRWTGGDTGELFF. CDR3 bases: TGTGCCAGCAGATGGACAGGGGGCGACACCGGGGAGCTGTTTTTT.

Only a few counts were recorded for this clonotype. The genes are TRBV20-1 and TRBJ2-7, with 9 bases that match TRBD1. This CDR3 contains 12 residues. V dropped 3 bases and J dropped 3; count of bases not matched to a gene: 0. Germline V gene lookup returns CDR1 DFQATT and CDR2 SNEGSKA (reference sequence). The CDR3 DNA sequence: TGCAGTGCTAGGACAGGGGGCTACGAGCAGTACTTC. Translation gives CSARTGGYEQYF.

This clonotype was counted at least ten times. The chain joins TRBV4-3 to TRBJ2-1; the match to TRBD2 covers 13 bases. Unmatched junction bases numbered 10, after V lost 5 bases and J lost 9 bases. Germline CDR1 LGHNA, CDR2 YSLEER. This CDR3 region has 16 residues. CDR3 DNA: TGCGCCAGCAGCAGAGGACTAGCGGGGGCGCAGAGTGAGCAGTTCTTC. Encoded protein: CASSRGLAGAQSEQFF.

The V gene is TRBV12-3 or TRBV12-4, the J gene TRBJ1-1, with TRBD1 matching over 7 bases. There are 16 residues in the CDR3. V lost 7 bases and J lost 1; bases outside the gene matches: 12. The DNA of the CDR3 is TGTGCCAGCATCCCCAACAGGGGAGTTTCGAACACTGAAGCTTTCTTT. Translating gives CASIPNRGVSNTEAFF.

This clonotype was recorded at least ten times. The chain is built from TRBV5-1 and TRBJ2-3; D is perhaps TRBD1 or TRBD2 (5 bases each). The CDR3 extends over 15 amino acids. The V and J ends lost 1 base and 0 bases respectively, with 9 bases between them. From germline, CDR1 is SGHRS and CDR2 YFSETQ. The CDR3 DNA reads TGCGCCAGCAGCTTGTCGGGACGGAGCACAGATACGCAGTATTTT. It translates to CASSLSGRSTDTQYF.

This clonotype was counted at least ten times. This rearrangement joins TRBV19 to TRBJ2-2; D perhaps matches TRBD2 (5 bases). The CDR3 sequence is 14 residues long. V was trimmed by 3 bases and J by 5 bases, leaving 10 bases between them. Germline-derived CDR1 and CDR2 are LNHDA and SQIVND (reference sequence). The CDR3 spells CASSISVLTGELFF. The CDR3 DNA is TGTGCCAGTAGTATTAGCGTCTTGACCGGGGAGCTGTTTTTT.

At least ten counts were recorded for this clonotype. This rearrangement joins TRBV12-3 or TRBV12-4 to TRBJ2-5; 7 bases are shared with TRBD1. V lost 3 bases and J lost 5; bases outside the gene matches: 6. The CDR3 length is 14 residues. The CDR3 spells CASSFRGLIETQYF. The CDR3 DNA sequence: TGTGCCAGCAGTTTTAGGGGGCTGATTGAGACCCAGTACTTC.

This clonotype was picked up a small number of times. V usage is TRBV7-9 and J usage is TRBJ2-3, with D tentatively TRBD2 (5 bases). The V gene lost 5 bases and the J gene lost 8 bases, with 14 bases spanning the gap. The length of the CDR3 is 13 residues. Germline CDR1 reads SEHNR; CDR2 reads FQNEAQ (reference sequence). In DNA form, the CDR3 reads TGTGCCAGCAGCATCACTTTCCGGGGTACGCAGTATTTT. It is translated as CASSITFRGTQYF.

The chain employs TRBV7-6 and TRBJ2-5; D is perhaps TRBD1 (6 bases). The CDR3 runs to 15 residues. Trimming stripped 0 bases from V and 0 bases from J, with 8 bases between. Germline V gene data show CDR1 as SGHVS and CDR2 as FNYEAQ. CDR3 bases: TGTGCCAGCAGCTTAGCCGGACAGCACCAAGAGACCCAGTACTTC. Translated: CASSLAGQHQETQYF.

The rearrangement links TRBV6-5 to TRBJ1-5; D gene ambiguous. The CDR3 loop spans 15 amino acids. V was pared by 2 bases and J by 7 bases, with 15 bases between. CDR1 and CDR2 (germline): MNHEY, SVGAGI. As DNA, the CDR3 is TGTGCCAGCAGTTACCGCCCCACTTCGAGGCAGCCCCAGCATTTT. It codes for CASSYRPTSRQPQHF.

Only a few counts were recorded for this clonotype. The chain uses TRBV21-1 and TRBJ2-7; the D call in the table, TRBD1, was not verified against the DNA. TRBV21-1 is a recognized pseudogene. The CDR3 is 18 residues long. This CDR3 reads CASSIVSRRTGTQYEQYV. In nucleotides, the CDR3 is TGTGCCAGCAGCATAGTATCGAGACGAACCGGGACACAGTACGAGCAGTACGTC.

In this sample, this clonotype turned up many times. This chain connects TRBV5-1 to TRBJ1-1; D is unresolved. The germline V and J ends were trimmed by 1 base and 6 bases, with 13 bases remaining between them. Per germline, CDR1 SGHRS and CDR2 YFSETQ. The CDR3 extends over 14 amino acids. CDR3 sequence (DNA): TGCGCCAGCAGCTTGAACGCCGGGAAGGCTGAAGCTTTCTTT. As protein: CASSLNAGKAEAFF.

This chain connects TRBV11-2 to TRBJ2-7; 15 bases match TRBD2. Germline V gene data show CDR1 as SGHAT and CDR2 as FQNNGV. V shed 1 base, J shed 5 bases, and the junction held 0 bases outside the gene matches. The CDR3 sequence is 15 residues long. CDR3 in amino acids: CASSLGTSGGDEQYV. The CDR3 nucleotides are TGTGCCAGCAGCTTAGGGACTAGCGGGGGGGACGAGCAGTACGTC.

Ten or more counts support this clonotype. The chain is built from TRBV4-2 and TRBJ2-3; D not resolved. The CDR3 is made up of 13 amino acids. The germline V gene has CDR1 LGHNA and CDR2 YNFKEQ. Trimming cost V 0 bases and J 7 bases, with 8 bases left between them. CDR3 residues: CASSQERPYTQYF. CDR3 in DNA: TGTGCCAGCAGCCAAGAACGTCCCTATACGCAGTATTTT.

The V gene is TRBV7-3, the J gene TRBJ2-2; the D gene is possibly TRBD2 (5 bases). The CDR3 totals 16 residues. V was trimmed by 0 bases and J by 5 bases, leaving 13 bases between them. Per the germline V gene, CDR1 is SGHTA and CDR2 is FQGTGA. In DNA form, the CDR3 reads TGTGCCAGCAGCTTAACCCTTTCGGGGTTTACCGGGGAGCTGTTTTTT. It is translated as CASSLTLSGFTGELFF.

In its sample, this clonotype was seen a few times. It may be a read error: a sequence one base away is much more abundant. As the CDR3 is not closed by the conserved phenylalanine or tryptophan, this likely results from a read error. The CDR3 DNA reads TGTGCCAGCAGTTCCAACCGTAGGAACACTGAAGCTTTCCTT. Translating it yields CASSSNRRNTEAFL. The genes are TRBV6-5 and TRBJ1-1, with D unclear. From germline, CDR1 is MNHEY and CDR2 SVGAGI. The CDR3 contains 14 residues. Trimming removed 4 bases at V and 1 base at J, with 10 bases between.

The chain combines TRBV6-6 with TRBJ2-7; 7 bases agree with TRBD1. The CDR3 extends over 15 amino acids. J was trimmed by 7 bases and V by 6 bases; bases with no gene match: 15. The germline V gene encodes CDR1 MNHNY and CDR2 SVGAGI (reference sequence). The DNA for the CDR3 is TGTGCCAGCAGCCCAGAACGACAGGGAGTGGGGGAGCAGTACTTC. Its translation is CASSPERQGVGEQYF.

This clonotype was counted only a few times. This CDR3 reads CASSRGSLTDTQYF. The CDR3 coding sequence is TGTGCCAGCTCACGGGGGAGCCTCACAGATACGCAGTATTTT. The gene calls are TRBV18 and TRBJ2-3; D may correspond to TRBD1 or TRBD2 (5 bases each). The CDR3 has 14 residues. Germline-derived CDR1 and CDR2 are KGHSH and LQKENI. V gave up 4 bases and J gave up 2 bases, with 10 bases separating them.

V is TRBV12-3 or TRBV12-4 and J is TRBJ2-3; no clear D. Trimming stripped 6 bases from V and 7 bases from J, with 8 bases between. The CDR3 is 11 residues long. The CDR3 region is CASRLGHTQYF. In DNA, the CDR3 is TGTGCCAGCAGACTCGGGCATACGCAGTATTTT.

This clonotype was detected a few times. The gene calls are TRBV6-1 and TRBJ2-7, with 9 bases matching TRBD1. CDR1 is MNHNS, CDR2 SASEGT, per germline. The CDR3 consists of 15 residues. The junction had 8 bases not matched to a gene; V was cut back by 3 bases and J by 5 bases. The CDR3 bases are TGTGCCAGCAGTGACGTCTGGACAGGGGAAAACGAGCAGTACGTC. Amino acids: CASSDVWTGENEQYV.

This clonotype was seen more than once but under ten times. The V call is TRBV25-1, the J call TRBJ1-1; D call uncertain. The CDR3 loop spans 14 amino acids. Germline V CDR1 and CDR2: MGHDK, SYGVNS. V gave up 5 bases and J gave up 1 base, with 11 bases separating them. The CDR3 sequence is CASSTHWGNTEAFF. CDR3 sequence (DNA): TGTGCCAGCAGTACCCATTGGGGGAACACTGAAGCTTTCTTT.

This clonotype has at least ten counts. The chain combines TRBV6-2 or TRBV6-3 with TRBJ2-5; no clear D gene. This CDR3 comprises 12 residues. With 8 bases removed from V and 5 bases from J, the gap between germline ends came to 12 bases. Germline values: CDR1 MNHEY, CDR2 SVGEGT. The CDR3 DNA reads TGTGCCAGCGCCGCATCGGAGGAGACCCAGTACTTC. Encoded protein: CASAASEETQYF.

This clonotype was observed a few times. The chain joins TRBV4-1 to TRBJ2-3; D is possibly TRBD2 (6 bases). The germline gives CDR1 MGHRA, CDR2 YSYEKL. This CDR3 region has 17 residues. The V and J ends lost 0 bases and 2 bases respectively, with 15 bases between them. The DNA of the CDR3 is TGCGCCAGCAGCCAAGAGATGCATAGCGGACTCACAGATACGCAGTATTTT. It codes for CASSQEMHSGLTDTQYF.